The rows below give T cell receptor beta chains drawn from one sample of a study of response to subunit inactivated influenza vaccine. TCRdb re-analysed the RT-PCR reads in MiXCR, keeping a single row per CDR3 protein. The table lists about 540,000 distinct CDR3 sequences, roughly 25% of them singletons. These data were also filed under a second study, of T cells expressing NK-cell markers.

This specimen consisted of CD4+ T cells sorted from PBMCs, obtained approximately 13 days after vaccination. All receptors derive from a man aged 50-59 years who received an inactivated influenza vaccine. Each CDR3 is given with its conserved first and last residue. Fields, in order: D gene, V gene, clone size, J gene, CDR3 protein, CDR3 DNA. D genes are given only for firm matches. Not every row has a clone size; where given, it reads once, few, many or a size class.

-	TRBV7-2	-	TRBJ2-2	CASSLIQGSTGELFF	TGTGCCAGCAGCTTAATTCAGGGGTCCACCGGGGAGCTGTTTTTT
TRBD2	TRBV6-2/TRBV6-3	many	TRBJ2-5	CASSGLAGVIEETQYF	TGTGCCAGCAGCGGACTAGCGGGGGTCATAGAAGAGACCCAGTACTTC
-	TRBV6-2/TRBV6-3	few	TRBJ1-2	CASRSSGVSYGYTF	TGTGCCAGCAGATCTTCAGGGGTTAGCTATGGCTACACCTTC
-	TRBV12-3/TRBV12-4	few	TRBJ2-7	CASSFWGRGEQYF	TGTGCCAGCAGTTTTTGGGGTCGGGGCGAGCAGTACTTC
-	TRBV29-1	few	TRBJ2-7	CSVVDVGYEQYF	TGCAGCGTTGTGGACGTAGGATACGAGCAGTACTTC
-	TRBV5-1	few	TRBJ2-3	CASSFGRSEDTQYF	TGCGCCAGCAGCTTCGGACGGTCTGAGGATACGCAGTATTTT
-	TRBV20-1	-	TRBJ1-5	CSAADGKDQPQHF	TGCAGTGCTGCTGACGGGAAAGATCAGCCCCAGCATTTT
-	TRBV6-1	-	TRBJ2-7	CASSESGYAATYEQYF	TGTGCCAGCAGTGAATCTGGTTATGCAGCGACCTACGAGCAGTACTTC
TRBD1	TRBV29-1	few	TRBJ2-1	CSVETGAPNEQFF	TGCAGCGTTGAGACAGGGGCGCCCAATGAGCAGTTCTTC
-	TRBV4-1	few	TRBJ1-2	CASSHVGDYGYTF	TGCGCCAGCAGCCATGTGGGGGACTATGGCTACACCTTC
TRBD1	TRBV12-3/TRBV12-4	-	TRBJ1-3	CASSGGQANSGNTIYF	TGTGCCAGCAGTGGGGGACAGGCGAACTCTGGAAACACCATATATTTT
TRBD1	TRBV4-1	-	TRBJ1-1	CASSQGQGKEMNTEAFF	TGCGCCAGCAGCCAAGGACAGGGGAAAGAGATGAACACTGAAGCTTTCTTT
-	TRBV6-1	-	TRBJ2-5	CASRVTGTSETQYF	TGTGCCAGCAGAGTGACAGGGACTTCGGAGACCCAGTACTTC
TRBD1	TRBV5-1	-	TRBJ2-5	CASSSGGAEETQYF	TGCGCCAGCAGTTCAGGGGGCGCGGAGGAGACCCAGTACTTC
-	TRBV29-1	many	TRBJ2-3	CSVEESTDTQYF	TGCAGCGTTGAAGAATCCACAGATACGCAGTATTTT
TRBD1	TRBV4-2	few	TRBJ2-7	CASSPWTGASHEQYF	TGTGCCAGCAGCCCCTGGACAGGGGCTTCCCACGAGCAGTACTTC
-	TRBV28	few	TRBJ1-2	CASTPGGRVWNYGYTF	TGTGCCAGCACCCCCGGGGGCAGGGTTTGGAACTATGGCTACACCTTC
-	TRBV4-1	-	TRBJ2-3	CASSQDLGSNTDTQYF	TGCGCCAGCAGCCAAGATTTAGGGAGTAACACAGATACGCAGTATTTT
TRBD2	TRBV6-2/TRBV6-3	-	TRBJ2-7	CASSSAGAGNEQYF	TGTGCCAGCAGTTCAGCGGGGGCGGGTAACGAGCAGTACTTC
TRBD1	TRBV29-1	-	TRBJ2-2	CSGTNTGGGGTGELFF	TGCAGCGGGACCAATACAGGGGGCGGTGGCACCGGGGAGCTGTTTTTT
-	TRBV28	-	TRBJ2-1	CASSYDWRSINNEQFF	TGTGCCAGCAGTTACGACTGGAGATCTATAAACAATGAGCAGTTCTTC
TRBD1	TRBV29-1	few	TRBJ2-5	CSGGQNQETQYF	TGCAGCGGGGGACAGAACCAAGAGACCCAGTACTTC
-	TRBV14	few	TRBJ2-1	CASSERLVGANEQFF	TGTGCCAGCAGCGAACGACTAGTAGGGGCCAATGAGCAGTTCTTC
-	TRBV2	-	TRBJ2-3	CASSAGTQTAGSTDTQYF	TGTGCCAGCAGTGCCGGGACTCAAACCGCTGGTAGCACAGATACGCAGTATTTT
-	TRBV19	few	TRBJ1-2	CASSISAQGNYGYTF	TGTGCCAGTAGTATTTCGGCACAGGGTAACTATGGCTACACCTTC
-	TRBV24-1	-	TRBJ2-7	CATSDPTRTATEQYF	TGTGCCACCAGTGATCCCACTCGGACAGCCACTGAGCAGTACTTC
TRBD1	TRBV11-2	-	TRBJ1-6	CASRLGTGAPNSPLHF	TGTGCCAGCAGACTTGGGACAGGGGCCCCTAATTCACCCCTCCACTTT
-	TRBV7-2	-	TRBJ2-7	CASSLSADSYEQYF	TGTGCCAGCAGCTTATCAGCGGACTCCTACGAGCAGTACTTC
TRBD2	TRBV9	-	TRBJ2-1	CASSLRASGRGFYNEQFF	TGTGCCAGCAGCCTTCGGGCTAGCGGGAGAGGGTTCTACAATGAGCAGTTCTTC
-	TRBV20-1	few	TRBJ2-2	CSARDPWGTGELFF	TGCAGTGCTAGAGATCCTTGGGGCACCGGGGAGCTGTTTTTT
-	TRBV7-2	-	TRBJ2-7	CASVLNSYEQYF	TGTGCCAGCGTACTCAACTCCTACGAGCAGTACTTC
-	TRBV4-3	few	TRBJ1-2	CASSQAGGAPRGYTF	TGCGCCAGCAGCCAAGCGGGGGGGGCTCCTCGAGGCTACACCTTC
TRBD2	TRBV29-1	-	TRBJ2-7	CSVVLWGLAEYEQYF	TGCAGCGTTGTCCTTTGGGGACTAGCGGAGTACGAGCAGTACTTC
TRBD2	TRBV5-1	few	TRBJ2-7	CASSLAGGSKSSYEQYF	TGCGCCAGCAGCTTGGCCGGGGGGTCCAAGAGCTCCTACGAGCAGTACTTC
TRBD2	TRBV4-2	-	TRBJ2-7	CASSQVLAGGNEQYF	TGTGCCAGCAGCCAAGTTCTAGCGGGAGGAAACGAGCAGTACTTC
TRBD1	TRBV7-2	few	TRBJ2-5	CASSSIRDRGVQETQYF	TGTGCCAGCAGCTCGATCCGGGACAGGGGAGTCCAAGAGACCCAGTACTTC
TRBD2	TRBV28	-	TRBJ2-5	CASSLSGRAGRETQYF	TGTGCCAGCAGTTTATCGGGGAGGGCAGGGCGAGAGACCCAGTACTTC
TRBD1	TRBV2	few	TRBJ1-1	CASSTGQGNTEAFF	TGTGCCAGCAGTACAGGACAGGGGAACACTGAAGCTTTCTTT
TRBD2	TRBV20-1	many	TRBJ2-1	CSARDRTSGSWGEQFF	TGCAGTGCTAGAGATCGGACTAGCGGGAGTTGGGGTGAGCAGTTCTTC
-	TRBV27	-	TRBJ1-2	CASSFLGGVAPDGYTF	TGTGCCAGCAGTTTTTTAGGGGGAGTTGCCCCTGATGGCTACACCTTC
-	TRBV4-1	many	TRBJ1-4	CASSQANGGSNEKLFF	TGCGCCAGCAGCCAAGCAAACGGGGGTAGTAATGAAAAACTGTTTTTT
TRBD2	TRBV9	-	TRBJ2-1	CASSATGTTNNEQFF	TGTGCCAGCAGCGCCACCGGGACTACTAACAATGAGCAGTTCTTC
-	TRBV13	-	TRBJ2-1	CASSLKSYLNEQFF	TGTGCCAGCAGCTTAAAGAGCTACCTCAATGAGCAGTTCTTC
-	TRBV11-2	few	TRBJ1-1	CASSLDQGRGMNTEAFF	TGTGCCAGCAGCTTAGATCAGGGAAGGGGTATGAACACTGAAGCTTTCTTT
TRBD2	TRBV7-2	-	TRBJ2-5	CASSLGTSGNPWTQYF	TGTGCCAGCAGCTTAGGGACTAGCGGGAACCCATGGACCCAGTACTTC
-	TRBV5-1	-	TRBJ2-7	CASSLWGPLDEQYF	TGCGCCAGCAGCTTGTGGGGTCCCCTCGACGAGCAGTACTTC